Presented here are 30 T cell receptor beta chains from one specimen sequenced in a study of T cell responses to AZD1222 COVID-19 vaccine. Profiled with immunoSEQ multiplex PCR; TCRdb holds only in-frame clones, not every one. The data hold about 120,000 clones, with around nine tenths observed a single time. The sequencing here drew on peripheral blood, taken on day 0 of AZD1222 vaccination. The source of these receptors is an adult in good health.

This clone was seen once. The chain has TRBV30 and TRBJ1-1; a possible D gene is TRBD1 (5 bases). The CDR3 contains 18 residues. Deletions cut 0 bases from V and 0 bases from J, with 20 bases between. From germline, CDR1 is GTSNPN and CDR2 SVGIG (reference sequence). CDR3 bases: TGTGCCTGGAGTGTAGGCATCAGGGAGGCAGGGATGAACACTGAAGCTTTCTTT. Its translation: CAWSVGIREAGMNTEAFF. Full variable domain (outside the CDR3, taken from reference TRBV30 and TRBJ1-1): SQTIHQWPATLVQPVGSPLSLECTVEGTSNPNLYWYRQAAGRGLQLLFYSVGIGQISSEVPQNLSASRPQDRQFILSSKKLLLSDSGFYLCAWSVGIREAGMNTEAFFGQGTRLTVV.

The genes are TRBV14 and TRBJ1-5; D is uncertain. The V end was cut by 4 bases, the J end by 1 base, with 8 bases between. The CDR3 has 14 residues. The germline gives CDR1 SGHDN, CDR2 FVKESK. The CDR3 protein is CASSPAGSNQPQHF. In DNA form, the CDR3 reads TGTGCCAGCAGCCCCGCGGGCAGCAATCAGCCCCAGCATTTT.

The chain links TRBV18 to TRBJ1-3; no clear D gene. CDR3 length equals 16 residues. The germline V gene has CDR1 KGHSH and CDR2 LQKENI. V lost 6 bases, J lost 0 bases, and 15 bases lay in between. The CDR3: CASSESIESSGNTIYF. CDR3 DNA sequence: TGTGCCAGCTCTGAATCTATAGAGAGCTCTGGAAACACCATATATTTT. Filled out from reference TRBV18 and TRBJ1-3, the complete variable domain reads NAGVMQNPRHLVRRRGQEARLRCSPMKGHSHVYWYRQLPEEGLKFMVYLQKENIIDESGMPKERFSAEFPKEGPSILRIQQVVRGDSAAYFCASSESIESSGNTIYFGEGSWLTVV.

The V gene is TRBV6-5, the J gene TRBJ2-3; TRBD1 might be the D (5 bases). The germline V gene encodes CDR1 MNHEY and CDR2 SVGAGI. Between the trimmed V and J ends, which lost 0 bases and 6 bases, there was a span of 13 bases. The CDR3 has 15 amino acids. The CDR3 bases are TGTGCCAGCAGTTACTCGTGGACCAAGGGGGATACGCAGTATTTT. It yields the protein CASSYSWTKGDTQYF.

The chain has TRBV5-1 and TRBJ1-1; weak D call: TRBD1 (5 bases). The CDR3 has 15 residues. Germline V gene data show CDR1 as SGHRS and CDR2 as YFSETQ. The V and J ends lost 0 bases and 0 bases respectively, with 9 bases between them. CDR3 nucleotides: TGCGCCAGCAGCTTGGCTGGGGGATTGAACACTGAAGCTTTCTTT. Its translation is CASSLAGGLNTEAFF.

The J gene is TRBJ1-5, the V gene TRBV10-3; D may be TRBD1 (5 bases). V lost 3 bases, J lost 1 base, and 10 bases lay in between. The germline V gene has CDR1 ENHRY and CDR2 SYGVKD. The CDR3 sequence is 15 residues long. CDR3: CAISDQGGSNQPQHF. CDR3 coding DNA: TGTGCCATCAGTGACCAGGGTGGAAGCAATCAGCCCCAGCATTTT.

The chain has TRBV30 and TRBJ1-1; TRBD1 matches 7 bases. V shed 3 bases and J 9 bases; nucleotides not matched to a gene: 7. This CDR3 region has 12 residues. Germline lookup yields CDR1 GTSNPN and CDR2 SVGIG (reference sequence). The CDR3 sequence: CAWSATGTKAFF. DNA for the CDR3: TGTGCCTGGAGCGCGACAGGGACCAAAGCTTTCTTT.

The rearrangement links TRBV28 to TRBJ2-5; D is perhaps TRBD2 (5 bases). CDR1 is MDHEN and CDR2 is SYDVKM in the germline V gene. V was pared by 2 bases and J by 7 bases, with 14 bases between. The CDR3 spans 14 residues. The CDR3 loop is CASSLGGRLSTQYF. Here the CDR3 DNA reads TGTGCCAGCAGTTTAGGCGGGCGGTTATCGACCCAGTACTTC.

This CDR3 is CASSPGQFGTEAFF. DNA of the CDR3: TGTGCCAGCAGCCCCGGACAGTTTGGCACTGAAGCTTTCTTT. The rearrangement uses TRBV7-9 and TRBJ1-1, with a tentative D call TRBD1 (6 bases). In germline, CDR1 is SEHNR, CDR2 FQNEAQ (reference sequence). The length of the CDR3 is 14 residues. V dropped 5 bases and J dropped 4 bases, with 14 bases sitting between them.

The chain has TRBV7-9 and TRBJ1-2; 8 bases are a match to TRBD1. The germline gives CDR1 SEHNR, CDR2 FQNEAQ (reference sequence). There are 12 residues in the CDR3. V lost 3 bases and J lost 11; bases outside the gene matches: 5. CDR3 in DNA: TGTGCCAGCAGCTTCCGGGACAGGCAATACACCTTC. This gives the protein CASSFRDRQYTF. Drawing the rest from reference TRBV7-9 and TRBJ1-2, the complete variable domain is DTGVSQNPRHKITKRGQNVTFRCDPISEHNRLYWYRQTLGQGPEFLTYFQNEAQLEKSRLLSDRFSAERPKGSFSTLEIQRTEQGDSAMYLCASSFRDRQYTFGSGTRLTVV.

This rearrangement joins TRBV19 to TRBJ1-6; D remains ambiguous. The germline V and J ends were trimmed by 5 bases and 9 bases, with 11 bases remaining between them. Per the germline V gene, CDR1 is LNHDA and CDR2 is SQIVND (reference sequence). The CDR3 is made up of 13 amino acids. The CDR3 sequence is CASSVDWGSPLHF. Written as DNA, the CDR3 is TGTGCCAGTAGTGTGGACTGGGGTTCACCCCTCCACTTT.

V is TRBV5-1 and J is TRBJ1-4; D unresolved. Germline CDR1 reads SGHRS; CDR2 reads YFSETQ. CDR3 size: 14 residues. Trimming removed 0 bases from V and 5 bases from J, with 8 bases in between. The CDR3: CASSLVAGNEKLFF. CDR3 in DNA: TGCGCCAGCAGCTTGGTAGCAGGAAATGAAAAACTGTTTTTT.

The chain combines TRBV4-2 with TRBJ2-3, with TRBD2 matching over 11 bases. Germline trimming cut 3 bases from V and 0 bases from J; bases unmatched to any gene: 17. The germline V gene has CDR1 LGHNA and CDR2 YNFKEQ. The CDR3 runs 21 residues. Here the CDR3 DNA reads TGTGCCAGCAGCCACCGCCCGATATCGACTAGCGGGGCCCCTAGCACAGATACGCAGTATTTT. Translated: CASSHRPISTSGAPSTDTQYF.

Here the CDR3 DNA reads TGTGCCACCAGTGATGGGACGCCACCTTCCTACAATGAGCAGTTCTTC. Protein: CATSDGTPPSYNEQFF. The chain uses TRBV24-1 and TRBJ2-1, with D perhaps matching TRBD1 or TRBD2 (5 bases each). This CDR3 spans 16 amino acids. Germline V lookup: CDR1 KGHDR, CDR2 SFDVKD. V was pared by 3 bases and J by 1 base, with 12 bases between.

The gene calls are TRBV10-1 and TRBJ1-2; the match to TRBD1 covers 9 bases. The V and J ends lost 6 bases and 5 bases, in that order; junction bases with no gene match: 4. In germline, CDR1 is WNHNN, CDR2 SYGVQD (reference sequence). The CDR3 is 13 residues long. The CDR3 sequence is CASSPQGAYGYTF. CDR3 coding DNA: TGCGCCAGCAGCCCACAGGGGGCTTATGGCTACACCTTC.

For the CDR3, the DNA is TGTGCCAGCTCACCACGCTCAGGGAAGTACGAGCAGTACTTC. Protein sequence: CASSPRSGKYEQYF. The gene calls are TRBV18 and TRBJ2-7, with D possibly being TRBD1 (5 bases). Trimming cost V 1 base and J 4 bases, with 11 bases left between them. The length of the CDR3 is 14 residues. CDR1 and CDR2 from the germline V gene are KGHSH and LQKENI. The full variable domain, completed using reference TRBV18 and TRBJ2-7, is NAGVMQNPRHLVRRRGQEARLRCSPMKGHSHVYWYRQLPEEGLKFMVYLQKENIIDESGMPKERFSAEFPKEGPSILRIQQVVRGDSAAYFCASSPRSGKYEQYFGPGTRLTVT.

The rearrangement links TRBV28 to TRBJ1-1; 10 bases are shared with TRBD1. The V gene end was trimmed by 4 bases and the J gene end by 6 bases; junction bases not matched to a gene: 8. Germline CDR1 and CDR2: MDHEN and SYDVKM. This CDR3 has 15 amino acids. CDR3 DNA sequence: TGTGCCAGCAGTTGGACAGGGGGGTCTACTTCTGAAGCTTTCTTT. Translating it yields CASSWTGGSTSEAFF. Complete variable domain (other parts from reference TRBV28 and TRBJ1-1): DVKVTQSSRYLVKRTGEKVFLECVQDMDHENMFWYRQDPGLGLRLIYFSYDVKMKEKGDIPEGYSVSREKKERFSLILESASTNQTSMYLCASSWTGGSTSEAFFGQGTRLTVV.

The chain carries TRBV5-1 and TRBJ2-1; D is unclear. The germline V gene has CDR1 SGHRS and CDR2 YFSETQ. This CDR3 spans 14 amino acids. The ends were cut back, 0 bases at V and 3 bases at J, with 7 bases in the middle. This CDR3 reads CASSLVAGYNEQFF. The CDR3 nucleotides are TGCGCCAGCAGCTTGGTGGCCGGCTACAATGAGCAGTTCTTC.

Of note for this clone: The identical CDR3 is also encoded by other nucleotide sequences in the sample. The chain is built from TRBV7-3 and TRBJ1-1; possibly TRBD1 for D (5 bases). CDR3 length equals 13 residues. V lost 3 bases and J 2 bases, leaving 7 bases between the germline ends. The germline V gene has CDR1 SGHTA and CDR2 FQGTGA. CDR3 nucleotides: TGTGCCAGCAGCTTGCAGGGAAACACTGAAGCTTTCTTT. Its protein is CASSLQGNTEAFF.

The chain recombines TRBV9 with TRBJ2-5, with D possibly matching TRBD1 (6 bases). The CDR3 covers 14 residues. Germline CDR1 and CDR2: SGDLS and YYNGEE. Deletions cut 4 bases from V and 2 bases from J, with 12 bases between. Here the CDR3 DNA reads TGTGCCAGCAGCCCACAGGGAAGGCAAGAGACCCAGTACTTC. This encodes CASSPQGRQETQYF. Full variable domain (missing parts from reference TRBV9 and TRBJ2-5): DSGVTQTPKHLITATGQRVTLRCSPRSGDLSVYWYQQSLDQGLQFLIQYYNGEERAKGNILERFSAQQFPDLHSELNLSSLELGDSALYFCASSPQGRQETQYFGPGTRLLVL.

This chain joins TRBV10-1 and TRBJ1-2; no reliable D call. CDR1 and CDR2 (germline): WNHNN, SYGVQD (reference sequence). This CDR3 comprises 11 residues. DNA for the CDR3: TGCTGGGCTCCTTCGGGCTATGGCTACACCTTC. This encodes CWAPSGYGYTF.

J is TRBJ2-7 and V is TRBV7-3, with 7 bases that match TRBD2. This CDR3 comprises 16 residues. Germline loops: CDR1 SGHTA, CDR2 FQGTGA. V dropped 1 base and J dropped 0; count of bases not matched to a gene: 6. The CDR3, as DNA: TGTGCCAGCAGCTTAAGGGCTAGCGGAAGCTCCTACGAGCAGTACTTC. Translation gives CASSLRASGSSYEQYF.

The CDR3 is CASSFNGLIQYF. The CDR3 coding sequence is TGTGCCAGCAGTTTTAATGGACTAATTCAGTACTTC. This sequence joins TRBV27 and TRBJ2-7; D is perhaps TRBD2 (6 bases). Germline V CDR1 and CDR2: MNHEY, SMNVEV (reference sequence). The germline V and J ends were trimmed by 3 bases and 10 bases, with 13 bases remaining between them. The CDR3 is made up of 12 amino acids.

In its sample, this clone was seen many times. The chain joins TRBV7-2 to TRBJ1-1; D is unresolved. The CDR3 runs 16 residues. Trimming shortened V by 3 bases and J by 6 bases, and 20 bases separated the two germline ends. The germline V gene encodes CDR1 SGHTA and CDR2 FQGNSA. This CDR3 is CASSFGIISGSAEAFF. In DNA form, the CDR3 reads TGTGCCAGCAGCTTCGGCATTATCAGTGGATCCGCTGAAGCTTTCTTT. Combining the CDR3 with reference TRBV7-2 and TRBJ1-1 gives the whole variable domain GAGVSQSPSNKVTEKGKDVELRCDPISGHTALYWYRQSLGQGLEFLIYFQGNSAPDKSGLPSDRFSAERTGGSVSTLTIQRTQQEDSAVYLCASSFGIISGSAEAFFGQGTRLTVV.

This rearrangement joins TRBV18 to TRBJ2-3; D may be TRBD1 (5 bases). V lost 3 bases, J lost 1 base, and 8 bases lay in between. This CDR3 contains 14 residues. Germline loops: CDR1 KGHSH, CDR2 LQKENI. The DNA for the CDR3 is TGTGCCAGCTCACCCCAGGGTGGCACAGATACGCAGTATTTT. This gives the protein CASSPQGGTDTQYF.

This clone was recorded once. The J gene is TRBJ1-2, the V gene TRBV11-2; 8 positions agree with TRBD1. The CDR3 length is 14 residues. V lost 2 bases and J lost 4; bases outside the gene matches: 3. Germline CDR1 and CDR2: SGHAT and FQNNGV. Here the CDR3 DNA reads TGTGCCAGCAGCTTACGGACAGGGACCTATGGCTACACCTTC. It specifies CASSLRTGTYGYTF.

This rearrangement joins TRBV10-2 to TRBJ1-1; 8 bases map to TRBD1. J lost 1 base, V lost 9 bases, and 7 bases had no gene match. The CDR3 has 14 residues. The germline V gene has CDR1 WSHSY and CDR2 SAAADI. The CDR3 nucleotides read TGCGCCAGTGGACAGGGCCTAGGGAACACTGAAGCTTTCTTT. Protein: CASGQGLGNTEAFF.

The chain combines TRBV10-3 with TRBJ2-1; 9 bases align to TRBD2. Losses at the gene ends were 10 bases for V and 4 bases for J; bases not matched to a gene: 14. This CDR3 is built from 16 residues. Germline CDR1 is ENHRY and CDR2 is SYGVKD. CDR3 sequence reads: CATLREAGGGYNEQFF. CDR3 nucleotide sequence: TGTGCCACTCTAAGGGAGGCGGGAGGGGGTTACAATGAGCAGTTCTTC.

The chain links TRBV10-1 to TRBJ2-2; 8 nucleotides match TRBD1. Germline V gene data show CDR1 as WNHNN and CDR2 as SYGVQD (reference sequence). This CDR3 spans 14 amino acids. Unmatched junction bases numbered 3, after V lost 8 bases and J lost 1 base. The CDR3 sequence is CASGGTGNTGELFF. CDR3 in DNA: TGCGCCAGCGGTGGGACAGGGAACACCGGGGAGCTGTTTTTT.

V usage is TRBV30 and J usage is TRBJ1-1; D possibly corresponds to TRBD1 (5 bases). In germline, CDR1 is GTSNPN, CDR2 SVGIG (reference sequence). This CDR3 has 14 amino acids. The V gene lost 0 bases and the J gene lost 4 bases, with 12 bases spanning the gap. CDR3 protein: CAWSVGVGSTEAFF. The CDR3 DNA reads as TGTGCCTGGAGTGTAGGGGTTGGTAGCACTGAAGCTTTCTTT.